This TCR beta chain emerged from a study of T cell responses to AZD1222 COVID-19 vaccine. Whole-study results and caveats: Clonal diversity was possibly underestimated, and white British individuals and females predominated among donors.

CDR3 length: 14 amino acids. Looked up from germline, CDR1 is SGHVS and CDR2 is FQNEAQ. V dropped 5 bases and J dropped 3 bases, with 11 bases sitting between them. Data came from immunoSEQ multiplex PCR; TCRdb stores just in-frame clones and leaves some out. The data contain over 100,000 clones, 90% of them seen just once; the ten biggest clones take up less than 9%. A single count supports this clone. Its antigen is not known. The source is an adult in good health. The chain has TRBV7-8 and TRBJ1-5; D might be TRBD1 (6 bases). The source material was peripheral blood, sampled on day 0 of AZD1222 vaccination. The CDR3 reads CASSRGGSNQPQHF. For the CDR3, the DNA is TGTGCCAGCAGCCGAGGGGGGTCCAATCAGCCCCAGCATTTT.